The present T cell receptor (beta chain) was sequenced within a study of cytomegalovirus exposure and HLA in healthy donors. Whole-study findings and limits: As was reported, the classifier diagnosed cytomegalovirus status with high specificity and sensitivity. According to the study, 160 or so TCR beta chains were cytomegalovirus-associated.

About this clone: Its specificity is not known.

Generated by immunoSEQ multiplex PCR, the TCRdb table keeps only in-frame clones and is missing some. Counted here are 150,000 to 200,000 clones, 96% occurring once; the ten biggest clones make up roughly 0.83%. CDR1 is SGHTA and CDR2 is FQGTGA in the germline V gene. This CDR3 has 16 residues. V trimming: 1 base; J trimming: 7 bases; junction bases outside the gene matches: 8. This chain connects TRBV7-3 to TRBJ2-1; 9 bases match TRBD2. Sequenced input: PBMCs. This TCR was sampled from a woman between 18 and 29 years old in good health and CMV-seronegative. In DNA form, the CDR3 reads TGTGCCAGCAGCTTAATCGGGACTAGCCTCCAAAATGAGCAGTTCTTC. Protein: CASSLIGTSLQNEQFF.